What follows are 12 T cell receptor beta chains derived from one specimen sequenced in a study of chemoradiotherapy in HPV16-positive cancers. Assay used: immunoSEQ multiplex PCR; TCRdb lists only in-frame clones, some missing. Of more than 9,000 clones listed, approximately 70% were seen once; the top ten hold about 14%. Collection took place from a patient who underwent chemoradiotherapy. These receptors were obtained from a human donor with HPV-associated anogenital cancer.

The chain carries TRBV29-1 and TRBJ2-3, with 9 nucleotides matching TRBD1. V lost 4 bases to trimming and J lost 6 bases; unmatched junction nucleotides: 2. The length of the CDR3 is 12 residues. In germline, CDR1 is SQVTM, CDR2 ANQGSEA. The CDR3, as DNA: TGCAGCGTTGGACAGGGGGTGGATACGCAGTATTTT. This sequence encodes CSVGQGVDTQYF.

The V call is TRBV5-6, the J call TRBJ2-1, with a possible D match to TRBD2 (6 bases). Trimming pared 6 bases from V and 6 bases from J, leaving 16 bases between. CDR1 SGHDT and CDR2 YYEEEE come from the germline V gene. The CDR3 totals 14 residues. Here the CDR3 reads CASIKRGFRNEQFF. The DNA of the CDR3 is TGTGCCAGCATCAAACGGGGGTTTCGCAATGAGCAGTTCTTC. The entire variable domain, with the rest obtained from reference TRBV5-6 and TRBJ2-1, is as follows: DAGVTQSPTHLIKTRGQQVTLRCSPKSGHDTVSWYQQALGQGPQFIFQYYEEEERQRGNFPDRFSGHQFPNYSSELNVNALLLGDSALYLCASIKRGFRNEQFFGPGTRLTVL.

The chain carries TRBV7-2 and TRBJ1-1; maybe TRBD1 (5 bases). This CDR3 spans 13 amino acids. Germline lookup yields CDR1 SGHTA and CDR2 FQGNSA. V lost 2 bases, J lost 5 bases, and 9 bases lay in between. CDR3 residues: CASSLNRQTEAFF. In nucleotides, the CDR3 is TGTGCCAGCAGCTTAAATAGACAGACTGAAGCTTTCTTT.

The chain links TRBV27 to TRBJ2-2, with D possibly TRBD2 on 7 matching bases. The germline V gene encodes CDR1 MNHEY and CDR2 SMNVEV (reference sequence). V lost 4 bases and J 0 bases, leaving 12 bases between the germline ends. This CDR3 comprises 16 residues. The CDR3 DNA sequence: TGTGCCAGCAGTTCCCCGGGGGGCTCGAACACCGGGGAGCTGTTTTTT. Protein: CASSSPGGSNTGELFF.

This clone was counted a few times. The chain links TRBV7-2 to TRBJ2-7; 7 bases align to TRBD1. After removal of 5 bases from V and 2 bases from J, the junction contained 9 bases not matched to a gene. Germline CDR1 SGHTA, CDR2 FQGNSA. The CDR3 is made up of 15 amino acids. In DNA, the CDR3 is TGTGCCAGCAGCCCCACGGGACAGATGACCTACGAGCAGTACTTC. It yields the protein CASSPTGQMTYEQYF.

CDR3 DNA sequence: TGTGCCAGCAGCTTAGTCCCCAGCAACAATGAGCAGTTCTTC. This gives the protein CASSLVPSNNEQFF. The V gene is TRBV7-2, the J gene TRBJ2-1; D uncertain. The germline V gene encodes CDR1 SGHTA and CDR2 FQGNSA. This CDR3 has 14 amino acids. Trimming shortened V by 1 base and J by 5 bases, and 9 bases separated the two germline ends.

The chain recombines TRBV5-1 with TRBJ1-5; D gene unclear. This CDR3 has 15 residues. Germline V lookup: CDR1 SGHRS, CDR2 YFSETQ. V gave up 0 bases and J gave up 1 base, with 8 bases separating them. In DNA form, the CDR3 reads TGCGCCAGCAGCTTGGGACAATCGAGCAATCAGCCCCAGCATTTT. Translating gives CASSLGQSSNQPQHF.

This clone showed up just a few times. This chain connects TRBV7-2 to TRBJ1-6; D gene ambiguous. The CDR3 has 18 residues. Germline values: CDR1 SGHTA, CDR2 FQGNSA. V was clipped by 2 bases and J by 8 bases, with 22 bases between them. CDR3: CASSLIFSFGVLDSPLHF. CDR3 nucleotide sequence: TGTGCCAGCAGCTTAATTTTTTCTTTTGGGGTGCTCGATTCACCCCTCCACTTT.

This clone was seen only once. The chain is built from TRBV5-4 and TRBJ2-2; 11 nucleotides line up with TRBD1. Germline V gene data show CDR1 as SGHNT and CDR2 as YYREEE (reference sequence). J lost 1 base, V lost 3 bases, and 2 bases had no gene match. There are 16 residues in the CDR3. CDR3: CASSSGTGGNTGELFF. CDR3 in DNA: TGTGCCAGCAGCTCCGGGACAGGGGGGAACACCGGGGAGCTGTTTTTT.

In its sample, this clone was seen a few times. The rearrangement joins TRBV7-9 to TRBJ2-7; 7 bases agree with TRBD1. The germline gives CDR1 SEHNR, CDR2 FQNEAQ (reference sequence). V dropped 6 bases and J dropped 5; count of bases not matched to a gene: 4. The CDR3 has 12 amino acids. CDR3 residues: CASRSTGDEQYF. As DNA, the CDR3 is TGTGCCAGCAGATCCACAGGGGACGAGCAGTACTTC.

The CDR3 reads CASTGRGGGYNSPLHF. The CDR3 coding sequence is TGTGCCAGCACCGGGCGGGGAGGAGGCTATAATTCACCCCTCCACTTT. This rearrangement joins TRBV27 to TRBJ1-6; D is unresolved. Germline CDR1 is MNHEY and CDR2 is SMNVEV (reference sequence). Trimming removed 7 bases from V and 3 bases from J, with 16 bases in between. The CDR3 is 16 residues long.

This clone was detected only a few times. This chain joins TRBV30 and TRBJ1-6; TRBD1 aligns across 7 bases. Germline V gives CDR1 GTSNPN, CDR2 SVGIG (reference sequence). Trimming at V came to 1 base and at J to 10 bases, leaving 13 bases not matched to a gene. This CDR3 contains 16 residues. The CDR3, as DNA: TGTGCCTGGAGTGAGGGAGTAGAGGGGGCGGCATCACCCCTCCACTTT. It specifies CAWSEGVEGAASPLHF.